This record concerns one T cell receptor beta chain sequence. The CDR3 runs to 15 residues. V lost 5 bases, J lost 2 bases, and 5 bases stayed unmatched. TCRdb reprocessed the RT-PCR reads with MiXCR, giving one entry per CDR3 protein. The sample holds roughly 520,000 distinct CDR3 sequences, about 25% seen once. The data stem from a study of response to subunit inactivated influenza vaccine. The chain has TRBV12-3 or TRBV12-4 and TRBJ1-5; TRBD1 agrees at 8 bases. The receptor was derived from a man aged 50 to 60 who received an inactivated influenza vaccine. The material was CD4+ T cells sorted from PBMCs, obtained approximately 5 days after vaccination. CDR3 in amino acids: CASSHTGGGNQPQHF. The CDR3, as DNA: TGTGCCAGCAGTCATACAGGGGGAGGCAATCAGCCCCAGCATTTT.